This TCR beta chain is from a study of neurological immune-mediated disorders. Study-wide findings and caveats: HTLV-1-associated myelopathy showed the most TCR clonal expansion; multiple sclerosis the least, below healthy controls.

This clonotype was counted at least ten times. Antigen: not known. The V gene's germline CDR1 is SEHNR and CDR2 FQNEAQ (reference sequence). V was pared by 4 bases and J by 8 bases, with 14 bases between. The CDR3 loop spans 13 amino acids. The cDNA was synthesized by 5'RACE incorporating 10-nucleotide random UMIs. Each CDR3 protein is one row after TCRdb ran MiXCR on the 5' RACE reads. The top ten clones hold around 7% of a sample with some 70,000 distinct CDR3 sequences, 4.5% of them seen once. This receptor was obtained from a man aged 30-40 years with multiple sclerosis. The rearrangement links TRBV7-9 to TRBJ1-2; no reliable D call. Sample: PBMCs. DNA of the CDR3: TGTGCCAGCAGCTCCACAGAGGACGGGGGCTACACCTTC. Translation gives CASSSTEDGGYTF.